This is a list of T cell receptor beta chains from one sample in a study of T cells in Graves' hyperthyroidism and ophthalmopathy. TCRdb reprocessed the multiplex PCR reads via MiXCR and lists one record per CDR3 protein. The sample has 600,000 to 850,000 distinct CDR3 sequences; roughly 20% are singletons. The sequenced material came from blood. These receptors were taken from a woman aged 45-59 years with Graves' hyperthyroidism that later progressed to Graves' ophthalmopathy. Both conserved end residues are part of each CDR3. The order of the fields is clone size, J gene, D gene, V gene, CDR3 DNA, CDR3 protein. The D gene is left open where the match is weak. For some rows the clone size is stated as once, few or many, or as a class when expanded; others skip it.

size: many
J: TRBJ2-1
D: TRBD2
V: TRBV11-3
DNA: TGTGCCAGCAGCCACGGGGGGGCCTCTTACAATGAGCAGTTCTTC
CDR3: CASSHGGASYNEQFF

size: few
J: TRBJ2-2
D: .
V: TRBV14
DNA: TGTGCCAGCAGCCAAGCATTCACACCCCCCGGGGAGCTGTTTTTT
CDR3: CASSQAFTPPGELFF

size: .
J: TRBJ1-4
D: TRBD1
V: TRBV5-6
DNA: TGTGCCAGCAGCTATCTTGGGACAGGGGATTTTAATGAAAAACTGTTTTTT
CDR3: CASSYLGTGDFNEKLFF

size: .
J: TRBJ1-2
D: .
V: TRBV12-3/TRBV12-4
DNA: TGTGCCAGCAGTTTAGGCATCGGCTATGGCTGCACCTTC
CDR3: CASSLGIGYGCTF

size: .
J: TRBJ2-2
D: .
V: TRBV11-2
DNA: TGTGCCAGCAGAAATATCCGGGTCCTCCGCGCCGGGGAGCTGTTTTTT
CDR3: CASRNIRVLRAGELFF

size: few
J: TRBJ1-2
D: .
V: TRBV19
DNA: TGTGCCAGTACCGTTGCCCGGGACGAACCTAACTATGGCTACACCTTC
CDR3: CASTVARDEPNYGYTF

size: many
J: TRBJ2-5
D: .
V: TRBV3-1
DNA: TGTGCCAGCAGCCAAGCCAGTGTAAAAGAGACCCAGTACTTC
CDR3: CASSQASVKETQYF

size: few
J: TRBJ2-5
D: TRBD2
V: TRBV4-1
DNA: TGCGCCAGCAGCCAAGAGCCGGGGGGGATGAACCTAGAGACCCAGTACTTC
CDR3: CASSQEPGGMNLETQYF

size: few
J: TRBJ2-5
D: TRBD1
V: TRBV7-2
DNA: TGTGCCAGCAGCTTAGGGTACAGGGGGGAGACCCAGTACTTC
CDR3: CASSLGYRGETQYF

size: few
J: TRBJ2-5
D: .
V: TRBV2
DNA: TGTGCCAGCAGTGACCCGACCCGGGGCCAAGAGACCCAGTACTTC
CDR3: CASSDPTRGQETQYF

size: once
J: TRBJ1-2
D: .
V: TRBV5-1
DNA: TGCGCCAGCAGCTTGGAGCCGCGTAGCTCTGGCTACACCTTC
CDR3: CASSLEPRSSGYTF

size: .
J: TRBJ2-5
D: .
V: TRBV7-9
DNA: TGTGCCAGCAGCCCGTTGGGCAGGGAGAACCAAGAGACCCAGTACTTC
CDR3: CASSPLGRENQETQYF

size: few
J: TRBJ2-1
D: .
V: TRBV20-1
DNA: TGCAGTGCTACGAAGACTGGTGAGCAGTTCTTC
CDR3: CSATKTGEQFF

size: few
J: TRBJ2-5
D: .
V: TRBV6-1
DNA: TGTGCCAGCAGTTCGGGACCCTCCTCAGGGGAGACCCAGTACTTC
CDR3: CASSSGPSSGETQYF

size: few
J: TRBJ2-2
D: TRBD1
V: TRBV18
DNA: TGTGCCAGCTCACCCCGGACAGGGGCCCTCACCGGGGAGCTGTTTTTT
CDR3: CASSPRTGALTGELFF

size: few
J: TRBJ2-1
D: .
V: TRBV10-3
DNA: TGTGCCACCAACCGGGATCCCAACAATGAGCAGTTCTTC
CDR3: CATNRDPNNEQFF

size: many
J: TRBJ2-1
D: TRBD1
V: TRBV11-2
DNA: TGTGCCAGCAGCTCGACAGGGGGAGCCTACAATGAGCAGTTCTTC
CDR3: CASSSTGGAYNEQFF

size: .
J: TRBJ2-5
D: .
V: TRBV12-3/TRBV12-4
DNA: TGTGCCAGCAGCACCCTGACAGTCCAAGAGACCCAGTACTTC
CDR3: CASSTLTVQETQYF

size: many
J: TRBJ1-1
D: .
V: TRBV3-1
DNA: TGTGCCAGCAGCCAAGATCTTGCTCGCGGGGGGTACACTGAAGCTTTCTTT
CDR3: CASSQDLARGGYTEAFF

size: .
J: TRBJ2-5
D: .
V: TRBV18
DNA: TGTGCCAGCTCACTTCCGACAGCTCCGCCGGAGACCCAGTACTTC
CDR3: CASSLPTAPPETQYF

size: .
J: TRBJ1-6
D: TRBD1
V: TRBV7-9
DNA: TGTGCCAGCAGCCGATCCTTGACAGGGGACAATTCACCCCTCCACTTT
CDR3: CASSRSLTGDNSPLHF

size: .
J: TRBJ1-4
D: .
V: TRBV27
DNA: TGTGCCAGCAGTTTGGGACTTCATGAAAAACTGTTTTTT
CDR3: CASSLGLHEKLFF

size: many
J: TRBJ2-3
D: TRBD2
V: TRBV3-1
DNA: TGTGCCAGCAGCCAAGATCGGGCGGGGGGACCTGGGGATACGCAGTATTTT
CDR3: CASSQDRAGGPGDTQYF

size: .
J: TRBJ1-2
D: .
V: TRBV20-1
DNA: TGCAGTGCTAGAGTGGGGGGCGTCAGTGGCTACACCTTC
CDR3: CSARVGGVSGYTF

size: .
J: TRBJ2-1
D: .
V: TRBV11-2
DNA: TGTGCCAGCAGCTTAAACCCGATGGTTGAGCAGTTCTTC
CDR3: CASSLNPMVEQFF

size: .
J: TRBJ1-5
D: TRBD1
V: TRBV5-6
DNA: TGTGCCAGCAGTGCGGGGACAGGGGCGTACAATCAGCCCCAGCATTTT
CDR3: CASSAGTGAYNQPQHF

size: .
J: TRBJ2-5
D: TRBD2
V: TRBV7-8
DNA: TGTGCCAGCAGCTTAGCTGCGGGGGGATCGTACTTC
CDR3: CASSLAAGGSYF

size: many
J: TRBJ1-2
D: .
V: TRBV20-1
DNA: TGCAGTGCAAACGGCGGGGGTTCCTATGGCTACACCTTC
CDR3: CSANGGGSYGYTF

size: many
J: TRBJ1-1
D: .
V: TRBV5-1
DNA: TGCGCCAGCAGCGCTACAGAAGAAGCTTTCTTT
CDR3: CASSATEEAFF

size: many
J: TRBJ2-3
D: .
V: TRBV20-1
DNA: TGCAGTGCGCAACGGCCGGCGGGGACCACAGATACGCAGTATTTT
CDR3: CSAQRPAGTTDTQYF

size: once
J: TRBJ1-1
D: TRBD1
V: TRBV5-4
DNA: TGTGCCAGCAGCCCATCAGGGGGCAGGGGGAACACTGAAGCTTTCTTT
CDR3: CASSPSGGRGNTEAFF

size: .
J: TRBJ1-3
D: .
V: TRBV9
DNA: TGTGCCAGCAGCGTAGGTCGCAGGGGTAACACCATATATTTT
CDR3: CASSVGRRGNTIYF

size: few
J: TRBJ2-4
D: .
V: TRBV5-6
DNA: TGTGCCAGCAGTGGGGGGTCCAAAAACATTCAGTACTTC
CDR3: CASSGGSKNIQYF

size: .
J: TRBJ2-7
D: .
V: TRBV3-1
DNA: TGTGCCAGCAGCCAAGGTCCGGGAAGACCCTACGAGCAGTACTTC
CDR3: CASSQGPGRPYEQYF

size: .
J: TRBJ1-2
D: TRBD1
V: TRBV12-5
DNA: TGTGCTAGTGGTTTGTCGGACAGGGACTATGGCTACACCTTC
CDR3: CASGLSDRDYGYTF

size: few
J: TRBJ2-2
D: TRBD2
V: TRBV6-1
DNA: TGTGCCAGCAGCGGACTAGCGGGCGTGAACACCGGGGAGCTGTTTTTT
CDR3: CASSGLAGVNTGELFF

size: .
J: TRBJ2-1
D: TRBD2
V: TRBV7-9
DNA: TGTGCCAGCAGCGACGGACTAGCGGGGGGCTATGAGCAGTTCTTC
CDR3: CASSDGLAGGYEQFF

size: .
J: TRBJ1-5
D: TRBD1
V: TRBV10-3
DNA: TGTGCCATCAGTAGACAGGGTTCTGATCAGTCCCAGCATTTT
CDR3: CAISRQGSDQSQHF

size: many
J: TRBJ2-5
D: .
V: TRBV3-1
DNA: TGTGCCAGCAGCCGCTTAACCGGGACGAAACAAGAGACCCAGTACTTC
CDR3: CASSRLTGTKQETQYF

size: many
J: TRBJ2-5
D: .
V: TRBV12-3/TRBV12-4
DNA: TGTGCCAGCAGTTACACGACAGCAAACCTCCGGGAGACCCAGTACTTC
CDR3: CASSYTTANLRETQYF